This TCR beta chain was recorded in a study of blood T cell repertoires in COVID-19. TCRdb's table, derived via immunoSEQ multiplex PCR, lists solely in-frame clones and lacks some. The sample lists about 140,000 clones, about 84% occurring once. V lost 7 bases, J lost 2 bases, and 13 bases lay in between. This CDR3 has 14 amino acids. CDR1 is LNHDA, CDR2 SQIVND, per germline (reference sequence). Sequencing was performed on peripheral blood. The chain is built from TRBV19 and TRBJ2-3; tentatively, D is TRBD2 (6 bases). The sequence was collected from an elderly woman in a cohort sampled during active or convalescent COVID-19. The CDR3 region has the DNA TGTGCCAGTACCAGGGACTCCCCCACAGATACGCAGTATTTT. Amino acid sequence: CASTRDSPTDTQYF.